Sequencing of this T cell receptor beta chain was carried out in a study of T cells in Graves' hyperthyroidism and ophthalmopathy. Trimming removed 8 bases from V and 5 bases from J, with 28 bases in between. Germline CDR1 reads MNHNS; CDR2 reads SASEGT. The CDR3 consists of 18 residues. Amplified TCR beta CDR3 regions came from RNA transcripts. In the first-round RT-PCR of the TCR CDR3, the HTBI primer set was used. TCRdb recomputed calls from the multiplex PCR reads with MiXCR, one row per CDR3 protein. In the table there are over 500,000 distinct CDR3 sequences, around 16% of which are singletons. V usage is TRBV6-1 and J usage is TRBJ2-1; no reliable D call. This clonotype was sampled from a woman in her 30s with Graves' ophthalmopathy. Sample: blood. For the CDR3, the DNA is TGTGCCAGCTCTTTTGCCCCCCCTGAAATCTTGAATCACAATGAGCAGTTCTTC. Encoded protein: CASSFAPPEILNHNEQFF.